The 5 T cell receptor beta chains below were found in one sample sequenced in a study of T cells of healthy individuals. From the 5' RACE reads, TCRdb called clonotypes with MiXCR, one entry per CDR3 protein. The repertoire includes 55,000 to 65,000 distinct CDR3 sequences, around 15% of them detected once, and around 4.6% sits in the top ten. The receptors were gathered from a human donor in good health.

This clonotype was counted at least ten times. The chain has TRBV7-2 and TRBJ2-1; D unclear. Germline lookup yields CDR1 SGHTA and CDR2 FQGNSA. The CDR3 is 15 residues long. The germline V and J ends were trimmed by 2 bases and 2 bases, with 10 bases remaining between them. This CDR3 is CASSLTANPYNEQFF. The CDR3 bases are TGTGCCAGCAGCTTAACAGCAAACCCCTACAATGAGCAGTTCTTC.

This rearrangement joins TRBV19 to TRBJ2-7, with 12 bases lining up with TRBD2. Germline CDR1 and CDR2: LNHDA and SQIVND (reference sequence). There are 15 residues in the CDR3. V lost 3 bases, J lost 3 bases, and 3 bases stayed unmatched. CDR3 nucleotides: TGTGCCAGTAGTATTCTAGCGGGAGGGGACTACGAGCAGTACTTC. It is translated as CASSILAGGDYEQYF. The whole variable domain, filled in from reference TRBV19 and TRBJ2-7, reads DGGITQSPKYLFRKEGQNVTLSCEQNLNHDAMYWYRQDPGQGLRLIYYSQIVNDFQKGDIAEGYSVSREKKESFPLTVTSAQKNPTAFYLCASSILAGGDYEQYFGPGTRLTVT.

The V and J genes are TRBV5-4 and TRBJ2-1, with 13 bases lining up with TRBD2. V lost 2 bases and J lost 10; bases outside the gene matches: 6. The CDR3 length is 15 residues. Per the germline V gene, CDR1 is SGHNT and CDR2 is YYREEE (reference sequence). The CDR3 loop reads CASSLPGLAGSEQFF. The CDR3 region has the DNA TGTGCCAGCAGCTTACCGGGACTAGCGGGGTCGGAGCAGTTCTTC. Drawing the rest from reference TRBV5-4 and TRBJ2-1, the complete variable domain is ETGVTQSPTHLIKTRGQQVTLRCSSQSGHNTVSWYQQALGQGPQFIFQYYREEENGRGNFPPRFSGLQFPNYSSELNVNALELDDSALYLCASSLPGLAGSEQFFGPGTRLTVL.

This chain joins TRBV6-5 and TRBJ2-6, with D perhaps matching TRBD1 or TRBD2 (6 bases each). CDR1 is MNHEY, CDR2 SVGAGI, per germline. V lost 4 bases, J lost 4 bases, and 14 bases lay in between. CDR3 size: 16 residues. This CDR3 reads CASSSPGAGGANVLTF. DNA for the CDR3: TGTGCCAGCAGTTCTCCGGGGGCGGGAGGGGCCAACGTCCTGACTTTC.

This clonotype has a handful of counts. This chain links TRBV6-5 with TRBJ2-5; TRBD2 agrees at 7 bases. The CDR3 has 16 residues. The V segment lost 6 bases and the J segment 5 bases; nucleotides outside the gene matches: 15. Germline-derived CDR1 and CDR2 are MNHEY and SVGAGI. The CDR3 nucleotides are TGTGCCAGCAGCCCCCTCGGGAGGAGCCTCGGTGAGACCCAGTACTTC. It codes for CASSPLGRSLGETQYF.